This TCR beta chain was found in a study of cytotoxic CD8 clonotypes in ibrutinib-treated CLL (TCRdb year 2021). Turning to the overall study: The cohort had some eleven relapsed/refractory and under 16 treatment-naive patients; 17 were IGHV unmutated. Partial responses were observed in some 24 patients and complete responses in 2; after a median follow-up of around 64 months, remission was maintained in approximately 14 patients and progression was observed in approximately 12. The response samples were drawn at a median of roughly twelve months into treatment, with a range of roughly 6 to 36 months. An average of roughly 270,000 productive templates and tens of thousands of productive rearrangements was obtained per sample. Longitudinal samples were obtainable from about 30% of the roughly 90 participants in the trial. Cryopreserved peripheral blood mononuclear cells were collected before treatment, at response, and at either disease progression or sustained remission. Every sample from remission and from progressive disease was obtained while the patients were still on ibrutinib.

On a MiSeq, deep resolution sequencing aimed for a depth between 1 in 1 million and 1 in 200,000 T cells, with each clonotype covered around 10x on average. TCR beta libraries were generated with the immunoSEQ hsTCRB Kit. On the study's bioinformatics: The data were analyzed with ImmunoSEQ Analyzer and ImmunoSEQ Data Assistant, and V, D and J gene assignments followed IMGT definitions. Clonality, with values ranging from 0 to 1, was calculated as one minus the normalized Shannon entropy of productive rearrangement frequencies. Public clonotype analysis was restricted to overrepresented clonotypes comprising at least 0.05% of each patient's repertoire. Thirteen age-matched healthy donor repertoires from immuneACCESS were used as controls for clonality. TCRdb took this table from immuneACCESS and kept in-frame rearrangements with V and J called. Such tables lack part of the clones; where checked against another copy, unresolved V genes explain under half of the gap, and the rest is unexplained. From that table come the V and J calls and clone size; the DNA was used to work out D and trimming. The sample has hundreds of thousands of clones on record, roughly 74% of them singletons. The ten largest clonotypes hold 15% to 17% of the sample.

A few counts support this clone. Its antigen has not been determined. Nothing much larger sits one base from this clone, and base qualities are not available. What the authors observed across the whole study: Lymph node repertoires were not examined, and the timing of sampling was not matched between patients in sustained remission and those whose disease progressed. Clonality rose at ibrutinib response, remained stable during sustained remission, and dropped back toward baseline at progression. Baseline clonality was found to be higher than that of age-matched healthy donors and was strongly correlated with circulating CD8+ T-cell counts. Public clonotypes were rare and either shrank or stayed stable during treatment, and the rise in clonality at ibrutinib response reflected expansion of private clonotypes.

The meaning of the sample's time point label: roughly 2 years on ibrutinib. For TCR beta library preparation, around 1.8 micrograms of genomic DNA were extracted from the cryopreserved PBMCs. Longitudinal blood samples from CLL patients on ibrutinib monotherapy underwent high-throughput TCR beta sequencing. The patients took part in an open-label, single-center phase 2 trial of ibrutinib monotherapy. This sequence originates from a human donor with chronic lymphocytic leukemia. Material: PBMCs, obtained after 24 months of ibrutinib treatment.

The CDR3 region has the sequence CASSQEAAGAKLFF. DNA sequence: TGTGCCAGCAGCCAAGAGGCAGCCGGGGCAAAACTGTTTTTT. The rearrangement combines TRBV4-2 with TRBJ1-4; TRBD1 is perhaps the D gene, given 5 matching bases. From the cysteine through the phenylalanine, the CDR3 covers 14 amino acids. This entry keeps only the CDR3 DNA: 42 bases, framed from base 1. CDR1 LGHNA and CDR2 YNFKEQ were looked up in the germline V gene. Cut back by 0 bases and 10 bases, the V and J ends lie 12 bases apart.